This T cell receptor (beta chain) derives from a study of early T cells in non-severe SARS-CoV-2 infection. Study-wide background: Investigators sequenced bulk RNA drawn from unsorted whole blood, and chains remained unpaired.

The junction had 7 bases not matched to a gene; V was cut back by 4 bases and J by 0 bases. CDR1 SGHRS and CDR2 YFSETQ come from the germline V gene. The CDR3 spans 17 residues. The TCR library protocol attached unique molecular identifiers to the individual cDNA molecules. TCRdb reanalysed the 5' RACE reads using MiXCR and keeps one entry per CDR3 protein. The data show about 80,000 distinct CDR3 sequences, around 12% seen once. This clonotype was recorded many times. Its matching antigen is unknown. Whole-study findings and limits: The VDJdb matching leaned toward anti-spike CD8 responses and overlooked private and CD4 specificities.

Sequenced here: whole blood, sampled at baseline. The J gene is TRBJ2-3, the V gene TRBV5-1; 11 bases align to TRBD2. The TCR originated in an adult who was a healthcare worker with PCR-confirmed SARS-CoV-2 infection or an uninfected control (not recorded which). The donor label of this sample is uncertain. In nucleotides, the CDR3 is TGCGCCAGCAGCGATGGGACTAGCGGTCCCAGCACAGATACGCAGTATTTT. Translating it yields CASSDGTSGPSTDTQYF.